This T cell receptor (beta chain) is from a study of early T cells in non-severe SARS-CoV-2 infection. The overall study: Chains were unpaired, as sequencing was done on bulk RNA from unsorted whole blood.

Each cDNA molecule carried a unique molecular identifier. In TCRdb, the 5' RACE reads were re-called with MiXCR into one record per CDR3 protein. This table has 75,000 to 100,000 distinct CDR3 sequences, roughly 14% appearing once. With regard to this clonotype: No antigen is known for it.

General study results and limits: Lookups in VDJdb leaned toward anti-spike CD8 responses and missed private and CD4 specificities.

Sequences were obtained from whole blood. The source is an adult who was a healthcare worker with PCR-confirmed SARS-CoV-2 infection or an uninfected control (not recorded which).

The chain's CDR3 is CASSDQGGAGNEQFF. In nucleotides, the CDR3 is TGTGCCAGCAGTGACCAGGGGGGGGCCGGCAATGAGCAGTTCTTC. The chain couples TRBV6-4 to TRBJ2-1; D could derive from TRBD1 or TRBD2 (7 bases each). With 2 bases removed from V and 6 bases from J, the gap between germline ends came to 14 bases. Germline loops: CDR1 MRHNA, CDR2 SNTAGT. The CDR3 has 15 amino acids.